The 29 T cell receptor beta chains in this list originate from one sample, sequenced in a study of cytomegalovirus exposure and HLA in healthy donors. PCR employed 60 Vbeta and 13 Jbeta primers. The protocol was immunoSEQ multiplex PCR, while the TCRdb copy is restricted to in-frame clones and leaves out a portion. The data show 150,000 or so clones, 75% seen once. The sample comprised PBMCs. These receptors came from a man aged 18 to 29 in good health and CMV-seropositive.

This chain joins TRBV14 and TRBJ1-4; weak D call: TRBD1 (6 bases). This CDR3 has 11 residues. The ends were cut back, 3 bases at V and 16 bases at J, with 12 bases in the middle. Germline values: CDR1 SGHDN, CDR2 FVKESK. CDR3 coding DNA: TGTGCCAGCAGCCACCGGGACACGGGGTTTTTT. Translated: CASSHRDTGFF.

The rearrangement joins TRBV5-1 to TRBJ2-1; the match to TRBD2 covers 8 bases. Trimming took 6 bases from V and 13 from J; bases not matched to a gene: 6. This CDR3 has 11 residues. Germline CDR1 is SGHRS and CDR2 is YFSETQ. CDR3 protein: CASNEAGAQFF. CDR3 DNA: TGCGCCAGCAACGAAGCGGGAGCTCAGTTCTTC. Supplemented by reference TRBV5-1 and TRBJ2-1, the full variable domain reads KAGVTQTPRYLIKTRGQQVTLSCSPISGHRSVSWYQQTPGQGLQFLFEYFSETQRNKGNFPGRFSGRQFSNSRSEMNVSTLELGDSALYLCASNEAGAQFFGPGTRLTVL.

The rearrangement links TRBV9 to TRBJ1-1; D is perhaps TRBD1 (5 bases). V was trimmed by 3 bases and J by 5 bases, leaving 14 bases between them. CDR3 size: 14 residues. Germline loops: CDR1 SGDLS, CDR2 YYNGEE. The CDR3 bases are TGTGCCAGCAGCGAGGGGACTATGGGGACTGAAGCTTTCTTT. Encoded protein: CASSEGTMGTEAFF.

This sequence joins TRBV2 and TRBJ2-1; tentatively, D is TRBD2 (5 bases). This CDR3 spans 11 amino acids. Germline assignment: CDR1 SNHLY and CDR2 FYNNEI. Trimming shortened V by 9 bases and J by 8 bases, and 11 bases separated the two germline ends. The CDR3 sequence: CASTSFHEQFF. CDR3 DNA sequence: TGTGCCAGTACTAGTTTCCATGAGCAGTTCTTC. Together with reference TRBV2 and TRBJ2-1, the CDR3 gives the full variable domain: EPEVTQTPSHQVTQMGQEVILRCVPISNHLYFYWYRQILGQKVEFLVSFYNNEISEKSEIFDDQFSVERPDGSNFTLKIRSTKLEDSAMYFCASTSFHEQFFGPGTRLTVL.

This chain joins TRBV9 and TRBJ2-2; TRBD1 might be the D (5 bases). The CDR3 consists of 15 residues. The V end was cut by 4 bases, the J end by 4 bases, with 14 bases between. Per the germline V gene, CDR1 is SGDLS and CDR2 is YYNGEE. The CDR3 is CASSSTQGSTGELFF. The DNA for the CDR3 is TGTGCCAGCAGCTCAACCCAGGGTAGCACCGGGGAGCTGTTTTTT.

About this clone itself: The junction differs from germline at one of its ends, possibly a read error. The chain has TRBV27 and TRBJ2-7, with 10 nucleotides matching TRBD1. The CDR3 spans 16 residues. From germline, CDR1 is MNHEY and CDR2 SMNVEV (reference sequence). The CDR3 sequence is CASSSPTGGLPREEYF. For the CDR3, the DNA is TGTGCCAGCAGTTCCCCGACAGGGGGCCTGCCCCGCGAGGAGTACTTC.

The chain uses TRBV28 and TRBJ2-7; 7 nucleotides line up with TRBD1. The ends lost 5 bases at V and 5 bases at J; junction bases unmatched: 6. CDR1 is MDHEN, CDR2 SYDVKM, per germline. The CDR3 length is 13 residues. The CDR3 region has the DNA TGTGCCAGCAGTGCCAGGGGGTTGAACGAGCAGTACTTC. Amino acids: CASSARGLNEQYF.

The chain combines TRBV9 with TRBJ2-7; 10 bases line up with TRBD2. Germline lookup yields CDR1 SGDLS and CDR2 YYNGEE. Trimming at V came to 4 bases and at J to 4 bases, leaving 8 bases not matched to a gene. This CDR3 spans 15 amino acids. CDR3 in amino acids: CASSLRAGGRYEQYF. Here the CDR3 DNA reads TGTGCCAGCAGCCTACGAGCGGGAGGGAGGTACGAGCAGTACTTC.

The chain uses TRBV5-8 and TRBJ2-1; 8 bases are a match to TRBD2. The germline V gene encodes CDR1 SGHTS and CDR2 YDEGEE. V shed 4 bases and J 1 base; nucleotides not matched to a gene: 13. The CDR3 loop spans 18 amino acids. Here the CDR3 reads CASSLVRLTSGSYNEQFF. The CDR3 nucleotides read TGTGCCAGCAGCCTTGTGCGTCTAACTAGCGGATCCTACAATGAGCAGTTCTTC.

The chain has TRBV19 and TRBJ2-2, with 7 bases fitting TRBD2. Losses at the gene ends were 8 bases for V and 2 bases for J; bases not matched to a gene: 11. The CDR3 is made up of 16 amino acids. CDR1 is LNHDA, CDR2 SQIVND, per germline (reference sequence). CDR3 DNA: TGTGCCAGTTCCCTGGCGGGAGTCGTAAACACCGGGGAGCTGTTTTTT. It specifies CASSLAGVVNTGELFF.

This sequence joins TRBV28 and TRBJ1-2, with TRBD1 as a possible D gene (5 bases). The CDR3 extends over 17 amino acids. The germline V and J ends were trimmed by 3 bases and 3 bases, with 20 bases remaining between them. From germline, CDR1 is MDHEN and CDR2 SYDVKM. CDR3 nucleotide sequence: TGTGCCAGCAGTTTTGGCGGGCCCGGGGGGAAAGACTATGGCTACACCTTC. This translates into CASSFGGPGGKDYGYTF.

The chain uses TRBV6-6 and TRBJ2-1, with D possibly TRBD2 on 6 matching bases. Trimming left V 9 bases short and J 2 bases short, with 17 bases between. Germline values: CDR1 MNHNY, CDR2 SVGAGI (reference sequence). This CDR3 comprises 15 residues. The CDR3 DNA sequence: TGTGCCAGTACGGCCGTGGGGGGAACCTACAATGAGCAGTTCTTC. It specifies CASTAVGGTYNEQFF.

This sequence joins TRBV10-3 and TRBJ2-5, with TRBD1 identical over 8 bases. Germline CDR1 is ENHRY and CDR2 is SYGVKD. V was pared by 8 bases and J by 6 bases, with 11 bases of the junction left unmatched. The CDR3 is 14 amino acids. CDR3: CAISPAGGEQTQYF. Here the CDR3 DNA reads TGTGCCATCTCCCCGGCAGGGGGCGAACAGACCCAGTACTTC.

This sequence joins TRBV11-1 and TRBJ1-1, with TRBD1 matching 7 bases. The CDR3 loop spans 14 amino acids. The V segment lost 5 bases and the J segment 5 bases; nucleotides outside the gene matches: 8. Germline V gene lookup returns CDR1 SGHAT and CDR2 FQDESV (reference sequence). Written as DNA, the CDR3 is TGTGCCAGCAGCCCTAGACAGGGAAAGACTGAAGCTTTCTTT. This translates into CASSPRQGKTEAFF. Based on the CDR3 plus reference TRBV11-1 and TRBJ1-1, the full variable domain is EAEVAQSPRYKITEKSQAVAFWCDPISGHATLYWYRQILGQGPELLVQFQDESVVDDSQLPKDRFSAERLKGVDSTLKIQPAELGDSAMYLCASSPRQGKTEAFFGQGTRLTVV.

This clone turned up a few times. This chain connects TRBV19 to TRBJ1-4, with 9 bases aligning to TRBD1. CDR1 and CDR2 from the germline V gene are LNHDA and SQIVND (reference sequence). The V segment lost 5 bases and the J segment 7 bases; nucleotides outside the gene matches: 5. The CDR3 contains 14 residues. The CDR3 reads CASSSQGAGEKLFF. The CDR3 DNA follows: TGTGCCAGTAGTTCACAGGGGGCTGGTGAAAAACTGTTTTTT.

V is TRBV7-9 and J is TRBJ2-7; perhaps TRBD1 as D (5 bases). CDR1 and CDR2 (germline): SEHNR, FQNEAQ (reference sequence). Trimming left V 5 bases short and J 0 bases short, with 17 bases between. The CDR3 has 16 amino acids. The CDR3 loop is CASSPNTGSSSYEQYF. CDR3 coding DNA: TGTGCCAGCAGCCCGAATACAGGATCGAGCTCCTACGAGCAGTACTTC.

The rearrangement joins TRBV4-1 to TRBJ1-1; no definite D call. Trimming pared 4 bases from V and 0 bases from J, leaving 21 bases between. The CDR3 loop spans 18 amino acids. Germline CDR1 and CDR2: MGHRA and YSYEKL. The CDR3 coding sequence is TGCGCCAGCAGCCTCCCTCGTCTAGGGCGCGGGGTGAACACTGAAGCTTTCTTT. It specifies CASSLPRLGRGVNTEAFF.

This clone was picked up a small number of times. J is TRBJ1-2 and V is TRBV5-1; D is ambiguous. The ends were cut back, 4 bases at V and 7 bases at J, with 8 bases in the middle. The germline gives CDR1 SGHRS, CDR2 YFSETQ. This CDR3 has 11 amino acids. This CDR3 reads CASSAGGGYTF. The CDR3 bases are TGCGCCAGCAGCGCCGGTGGTGGCTACACCTTC.

In regard to this clone: Mismatch with germline at one junction end may stem from a read error. V usage is TRBV7-9 and J usage is TRBJ2-7; 7 nucleotides match TRBD1. Per the germline V gene, CDR1 is SEHNR and CDR2 is FQNEAQ (reference sequence). CDR3 length equals 15 residues. For the CDR3, the DNA is TGTTCCAGCACCGAGATCAGGGGGAGACCCTACGAGCAGTACTTC. It specifies CSSTEIRGRPYEQYF.

This chain connects TRBV2 to TRBJ2-2; TRBD2 agrees at 10 bases. V dropped 6 bases and J dropped 6; count of bases not matched to a gene: 4. This CDR3 has 14 amino acids. Germline CDR1 and CDR2: SNHLY and FYNNEI. This CDR3 reads CASRETSGAGELFF. The CDR3 nucleotides read TGTGCCAGCAGAGAAACTAGCGGGGCCGGGGAGCTGTTTTTT. The complete variable domain, with remaining parts taken from reference TRBV2 and TRBJ2-2, reads EPEVTQTPSHQVTQMGQEVILRCVPISNHLYFYWYRQILGQKVEFLVSFYNNEISEKSEIFDDQFSVERPDGSNFTLKIRSTKLEDSAMYFCASRETSGAGELFFGEGSRLTVL.

This clone was counted between two and nine times. V usage is TRBV5-1 and J usage is TRBJ1-5; 7 bases are shared with TRBD1. The CDR3 runs 16 residues. Germline lookup yields CDR1 SGHRS and CDR2 YFSETQ. V trimming: 0 bases; J trimming: 1 base; junction bases outside the gene matches: 4. The CDR3 is CASSLDPGGSNQPQHF. CDR3 nucleotide sequence: TGCGCCAGCAGCTTGGATCCAGGGGGAAGCAATCAGCCCCAGCATTTT.

The chain combines TRBV11-2 with TRBJ1-1, with TRBD1 matching over 7 bases. The CDR3 is 14 amino acids. Per germline, CDR1 SGHAT and CDR2 FQNNGV. V was clipped by 6 bases and J by 1 base; unmatched bases: 5. The CDR3 here is CASRSGTANTEAFF. The CDR3, as DNA: TGTGCCAGCAGATCCGGGACAGCGAACACTGAAGCTTTCTTT.

Turning to this clone: One end of the junction does not line up with germline, which may come from a read error. The genes are TRBV7-7 and TRBJ1-1; 7 bases agree with TRBD1. This CDR3 has 13 residues. CDR1 and CDR2 (germline): SSHAT, FNYEAQ (reference sequence). The chain's CDR3 is CASSQGGASEAFF. DNA of the CDR3: TGTGCTAGCAGCCAAGGGGGCGCGTCTGAAGCTTTCTTT.

V usage is TRBV27 and J usage is TRBJ1-2, with D possibly TRBD1 on 6 matching bases. The CDR3 spans 11 residues. The V and J ends lost 6 bases and 9 bases respectively, with 11 bases between them. CDR1 is MNHEY and CDR2 is SMNVEV in the germline V gene (reference sequence). This chain's CDR3 is CASRQGRSYTF. The CDR3, as DNA: TGTGCCAGCAGACAGGGACGGAGCTACACCTTC.

Concerning this clone: Since a far larger clone is one base different, this is likely a read error. This chain connects TRBV9 to TRBJ2-7; 10 bases agree with TRBD1. The CDR3 consists of 17 residues. Germline trimming cut 4 bases from V and 6 bases from J; bases unmatched to any gene: 16. Germline CDR1 is SGDLS and CDR2 is YYNGEE. As DNA, the CDR3 is TGTGCCAGCAGCTTAGGGCTACTGGGACAGGGGTCGTTCGAGCAGTACTTC. It is translated as CASSLGLLGQGSFEQYF.

This rearrangement joins TRBV18 to TRBJ2-7; TRBD1 aligns across 10 bases. V was clipped by 3 bases and J by 3 bases; unmatched bases: 5. Germline lookup yields CDR1 KGHSH and CDR2 LQKENI. The CDR3 totals 15 residues. Here the CDR3 DNA reads TGTGCCAGCTCACCTTCCGGACAGGGGGGCTACGAGCAGTACTTC. This encodes CASSPSGQGGYEQYF.

The rearrangement uses TRBV7-9 and TRBJ2-7, with 7 bases aligning to TRBD2. The V gene end was trimmed by 7 bases and the J gene end by 0 bases; junction bases not matched to a gene: 6. The CDR3 has 14 residues. Germline CDR1 is SEHNR and CDR2 is FQNEAQ (reference sequence). In DNA form, the CDR3 reads TGTGCCAGCAACTCATTAGCGGGCTCCTACGAGCAGTACTTC. The encoded protein is CASNSLAGSYEQYF.

The table lists this clone with a few counts. V usage is TRBV5-6 and J usage is TRBJ1-5, with a weak D call TRBD1 (6 bases). Germline-derived CDR1 and CDR2 are SGHDT and YYEEEE. V was trimmed by 0 bases and J by 7 bases, leaving 11 bases between them. This CDR3 has 14 amino acids. The CDR3 sequence is CASSLGPGGQPQHF. The CDR3 nucleotides read TGTGCCAGCAGCTTGGGCCCGGGGGGCCAGCCCCAGCATTTT. Together with reference TRBV5-6 and TRBJ1-5, the CDR3 gives the full variable domain: DAGVTQSPTHLIKTRGQQVTLRCSPKSGHDTVSWYQQALGQGPQFIFQYYEEEERQRGNFPDRFSGHQFPNYSSELNVNALLLGDSALYLCASSLGPGGQPQHFGDGTRLSIL.

This clone has a handful of counts. The chain is built from TRBV5-4 and TRBJ2-7; TRBD1 is a possible D gene (6 bases). CDR1 and CDR2 from the germline V gene are SGHNT and YYREEE (reference sequence). V gave up 4 bases and J gave up 6 bases, with 14 bases separating them. This CDR3 is built from 13 residues. Written as DNA, the CDR3 is TGTGCCAGCAGCCCGGGACAAGCGTGCGAGCAGTACTTC. Residues: CASSPGQACEQYF.